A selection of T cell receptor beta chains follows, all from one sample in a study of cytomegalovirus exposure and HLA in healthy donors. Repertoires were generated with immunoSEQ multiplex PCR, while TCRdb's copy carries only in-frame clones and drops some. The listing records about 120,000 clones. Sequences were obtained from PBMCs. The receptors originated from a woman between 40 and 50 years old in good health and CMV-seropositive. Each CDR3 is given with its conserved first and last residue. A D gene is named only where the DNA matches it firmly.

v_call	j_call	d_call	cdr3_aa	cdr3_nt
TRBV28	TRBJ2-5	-	CASSLNLMGGMGETQYF	TGTGCCAGCAGTTTAAATCTGATGGGCGGGATGGGAGAGACCCAGTACTTC
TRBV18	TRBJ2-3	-	CASSAGQLPTDTQYF	TGTGCCAGCTCAGCGGGACAGTTACCCACAGATACGCAGTATTTT
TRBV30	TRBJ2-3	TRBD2	CAWSTSGTDTQYF	TGTGCCTGGAGTACTAGCGGCACAGATACGCAGTATTTT
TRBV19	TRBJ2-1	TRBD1	CASSRAGPQGAGGNEQFF	TGTGCCAGTAGTAGGGCGGGGCCACAGGGGGCAGGGGGTAATGAGCAGTTCTTC
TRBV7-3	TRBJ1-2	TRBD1	CASSSTGGFSGYTF	TGTGCCAGCAGCTCGACAGGGGGCTTTAGTGGCTACACCTTC
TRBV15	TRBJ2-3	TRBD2	CATSPRPGLAGGPLGGDTQYF	TGTGCCACCTCACCGCGACCTGGACTAGCGGGAGGGCCCTTAGGAGGGGATACGCAGTATTTT
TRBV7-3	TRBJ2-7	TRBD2	CASSFTGTSGSREQYF	TGTGCCAGCAGCTTTACCGGGACTAGCGGGAGTCGGGAGCAGTACTTC
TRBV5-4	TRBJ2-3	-	CASSLDRGTDTQYF	TGTGCCAGCAGCTTGGACAGGGGCACAGATACGCAGTATTTT
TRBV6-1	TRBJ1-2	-	CASSENEADYGYTF	TGTGCCAGCAGTGAAAATGAGGCGGATTATGGCTACACCTTC
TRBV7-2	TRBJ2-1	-	CASSLATSGPRGNEQFF	TGTGCCAGCAGCTTAGCTACTTCAGGTCCTAGGGGCAATGAGCAGTTCTTC
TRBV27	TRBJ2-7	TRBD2	CASSLPTSGRVDEQYF	TGTGCCAGCAGTTTACCCACTAGCGGGAGGGTCGACGAGCAGTACTTC
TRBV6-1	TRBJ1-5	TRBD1	CAVTTGVNQPQHF	TGTGCCGTCACTACAGGGGTGAATCAGCCCCAGCATTTT
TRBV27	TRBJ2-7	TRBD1	CASSPTGGYEQYF	TGTGCCAGCAGCCCTACAGGGGGCTACGAGCAGTACTTC
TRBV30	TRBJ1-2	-	CAWTHRQGNGYTF	TGTGCCTGGACCCACAGGCAGGGGAATGGCTACACCTTC
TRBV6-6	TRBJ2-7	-	CASSYSPTGTGEQYF	TGTGCCAGCAGTTACTCGCCGACAGGTACGGGCGAGCAGTACTTC
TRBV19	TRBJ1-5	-	CASSISSGRGNQPQHF	TGTGCCAGTAGTATATCCTCAGGGAGGGGCAATCAGCCCCAGCATTTT
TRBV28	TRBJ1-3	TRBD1	CASTLSPGQGGNTIYF	TGTGCCAGCACCCTCTCCCCTGGACAGGGAGGAAACACCATATATTTT
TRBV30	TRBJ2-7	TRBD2	CAWRVAGVESGEQYF	TGTGCCTGGCGTGTAGCGGGAGTGGAGAGCGGCGAGCAGTACTTC
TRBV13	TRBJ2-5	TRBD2	CASSPASGRGRETQYF	TGTGCCAGCAGCCCCGCTAGCGGGAGGGGTCGGGAGACCCAGTACTTC
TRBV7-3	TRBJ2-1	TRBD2	CASSPLGLAGGDEQFF	TGCGCCAGCAGCCCTCTGGGACTAGCGGGAGGGGATGAGCAGTTCTTC
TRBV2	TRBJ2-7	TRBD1	CASSPPGGADYEQYF	TGTGCCAGCAGCCCTCCAGGGGGCGCAGACTACGAGCAGTACTTC
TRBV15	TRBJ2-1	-	CATSREGSERNEQFF	TGTGCCACCAGCAGAGAGGGTAGCGAGAGGAATGAGCAGTTCTTC